These 28 T cell receptor beta chains came from one sample sequenced in a study of cytomegalovirus exposure and HLA in healthy donors. The study ran its PCR with 60 Vbeta and 13 Jbeta primers. Produced via immunoSEQ multiplex PCR; TCRdb's table is partial and in-frame only. The table has roughly 150,000 clones, around four fifths seen once; the top ten hold roughly 2.7%. Sequenced sample: PBMCs. These receptors came from a boy between 2 and 10 years old in good health and CMV-seronegative.

The chain's CDR3 is CASSRGTGSPFPYGYTF. In DNA form, the CDR3 reads TGTGCCAGCAGCCGCGGGACAGGGAGCCCCTTCCCCTATGGCTACACCTTC. V and J are TRBV7-3 and TRBJ1-2; TRBD1 matches 9 bases. This CDR3 has 17 amino acids. V lost 5 bases to trimming and J lost 4 bases; unmatched junction nucleotides: 14. Germline values: CDR1 SGHTA, CDR2 FQGTGA.

The gene calls are TRBV5-1 and TRBJ2-1; 8 nucleotides match TRBD2. V lost 0 bases to trimming and J lost 4 bases; unmatched junction nucleotides: 6. CDR3 length equals 16 residues. In germline, CDR1 is SGHRS, CDR2 YFSETQ. This CDR3 is CASSLVSSGRYNEQFF. In nucleotides, the CDR3 is TGCGCCAGCAGCTTGGTCTCCAGCGGGAGATACAATGAGCAGTTCTTC.

The chain uses TRBV5-4 and TRBJ2-7; TRBD2 agrees at 11 bases. Germline V gives CDR1 SGHNT, CDR2 YYREEE (reference sequence). V gave up 4 bases and J gave up 5 bases; unmatched junction bases: 2. The CDR3 runs 13 residues. CDR3 coding DNA: TGTGCCAGCAGCCTAGCGGGAGGTAACGAGCAGTACTTC. This gives the protein CASSLAGGNEQYF.

This CDR3 reads CASSPLNRATNEKLFF. The CDR3 DNA reads as TGTGCCAGCAGCCCCCTAAACCGGGCAACTAATGAAAAACTGTTTTTT. The V and J genes are TRBV7-3 and TRBJ1-4, with D unresolved. CDR3 size: 16 residues. The V gene lost 5 bases and the J gene lost 0 bases, with 13 bases spanning the gap. The V gene's germline CDR1 is SGHTA and CDR2 FQGTGA.

This chain links TRBV6-1 with TRBJ1-2, with 7 bases lining up with TRBD1. The J segment lost 4 bases and the V segment lost 3 bases, leaving 14 bases of the junction unmatched. CDR1 and CDR2 from the germline V gene are MNHNS and SASEGT. CDR3 length: 17 amino acids. CDR3 sequence: CASSESPPGQHFYGYTF. DNA for the CDR3: TGTGCCAGCAGTGAGTCCCCGCCGGGACAGCACTTCTATGGCTACACCTTC.

There are a few counts of this clone. The J gene is TRBJ1-5, the V gene TRBV4-1, with D unresolved. This CDR3 region has 12 residues. Germline loops: CDR1 MGHRA, CDR2 YSYEKL. V was pared by 1 base and J by 4 bases, with 2 bases between. CDR3 DNA: TGCGCCAGCAGCCAAGCAAATCAGCCCCAGCATTTT. It encodes CASSQANQPQHF.

This sequence joins TRBV4-1 and TRBJ1-2; possible D gene TRBD1, 6 bases. V was pared by 5 bases and J by 1 base, with 17 bases between. This CDR3 has 16 residues. Germline V lookup: CDR1 MGHRA, CDR2 YSYEKL. CDR3 coding DNA: TGCGCCAGCAGCGGAATGCACAAGGACAGTAACTATGGCTACACCTTC. Encoded protein: CASSGMHKDSNYGYTF.

CDR3 in amino acids: CASSPRGGLFNQPQHF. CDR3 DNA sequence: TGTGCCAGCAGCCCTAGGGGGGGTCTTTTCAATCAGCCCCAGCATTTT. The chain has TRBV4-2 and TRBJ1-5, with a tentative D call TRBD1 (6 bases). Germline V lookup: CDR1 LGHNA, CDR2 YNFKEQ. The ends were cut back, 4 bases at V and 3 bases at J, with 16 bases in the middle. The CDR3 is 16 residues long.

This clone was seen a handful of times. The gene calls are TRBV10-3 and TRBJ2-5; possible D gene TRBD1, 5 bases. The V end was cut by 2 bases, the J end by 7 bases, with 17 bases between. Per the germline V gene, CDR1 is ENHRY and CDR2 is SYGVKD. The CDR3 loop spans 15 amino acids. CDR3 nucleotides: TGTGCCATCAGTGAGGTGTATGGCAGGGCAGCGACCCAGTACTTC. As protein: CAISEVYGRAATQYF.

The chain carries TRBV6-5 and TRBJ1-5; tentative D call: TRBD1 (5 bases). CDR1 and CDR2 from the germline V gene are MNHEY and SVGAGI. The V gene lost 4 bases and the J gene lost 4 bases, with 11 bases spanning the gap. The CDR3 is 14 amino acids. The CDR3 DNA reads as TGTGCCAGCAGTTCCCTCCAGGGAAATCAGCCCCAGCATTTT. It is translated as CASSSLQGNQPQHF.

The V gene is TRBV11-2, the J gene TRBJ2-2; D gene ambiguous. The CDR3 is made up of 15 amino acids. With 0 bases removed from V and 1 base from J, the gap between germline ends came to 6 bases. Germline CDR1 is SGHAT and CDR2 is FQNNGV. For the CDR3, the DNA is TGTGCCAGCAGCTTAGACCCCTTGAACACCGGGGAGCTGTTTTTT. Amino acid sequence: CASSLDPLNTGELFF.

This clone was seen only a few times. DNA of the CDR3: TGTGCCAGCAGCTTCAGGACTAGCGGGATGAACAATGAGCAGTTCTTC. Residues: CASSFRTSGMNNEQFF. The rearrangement joins TRBV5-6 to TRBJ2-1; 12 bases line up with TRBD2. Unmatched junction bases numbered 5, after V lost 2 bases and J lost 5 bases. The germline gives CDR1 SGHDT, CDR2 YYEEEE. CDR3 length equals 16 residues.

J is TRBJ2-1 and V is TRBV4-2; D remains unclear. V lost 3 bases to trimming and J lost 2 bases, with 5 bases between them. Per the germline V gene, CDR1 is LGHNA and CDR2 is YNFKEQ. This CDR3 has 13 residues. This chain's CDR3 is CASSQRTYNEQFF. In DNA, the CDR3 is TGTGCCAGCAGCCAGAGAACCTACAATGAGCAGTTCTTC.

Here the CDR3 reads CAISAGQGAGYEQYF. The CDR3 bases are TGTGCCATCAGTGCCGGACAGGGGGCAGGCTACGAGCAGTACTTC. V usage is TRBV10-3 and J usage is TRBJ2-7, with 11 bases fitting TRBD1. V shed 4 bases and J 3 bases; nucleotides not matched to a gene: 5. Germline CDR1 and CDR2: ENHRY and SYGVKD. The CDR3 has 15 residues.

V gene TRBV6-5 combines with J gene TRBJ2-1; possibly TRBD2 for D (6 bases). Trimming left V 8 bases short and J 6 bases short, with 14 bases between. This CDR3 has 13 amino acids. Germline V gives CDR1 MNHEY, CDR2 SVGAGI. The CDR3 here is CASGLTSSNEQFF. The CDR3, as DNA: TGTGCCAGCGGATTGACTAGTTCCAATGAGCAGTTCTTC.

V usage is TRBV6-5 and J usage is TRBJ2-5; 9 bases match TRBD2. The trim removed 0 bases at V and 4 bases at J, leaving 0 bases unmatched. This CDR3 region has 14 residues. The germline V gene has CDR1 MNHEY and CDR2 SVGAGI. CDR3: CASSYSSGRETQYF. CDR3 nucleotide sequence: TGTGCCAGCAGTTACTCTAGCGGGAGAGAGACCCAGTACTTC.

This chain joins TRBV5-1 and TRBJ1-2, with D perhaps matching TRBD1 (6 bases). This CDR3 has 15 amino acids. V lost 0 bases and J lost 3, with 12 bases in between. The germline CDR1 and CDR2 sequences are SGHRS and YFSETQ. The CDR3 spells CASSLDATGDYGYTF. The CDR3 DNA follows: TGCGCCAGCAGCTTGGATGCGACAGGAGACTATGGCTACACCTTC. The full variable domain, completed using reference TRBV5-1 and TRBJ1-2, is KAGVTQTPRYLIKTRGQQVTLSCSPISGHRSVSWYQQTPGQGLQFLFEYFSETQRNKGNFPGRFSGRQFSNSRSEMNVSTLELGDSALYLCASSLDATGDYGYTFGSGTRLTVV.

The V and J genes are TRBV4-1 and TRBJ1-1; possible D gene TRBD1, 5 bases. Between the trimmed V and J ends, which lost 2 bases and 0 bases, there was a span of 10 bases. The germline CDR1 and CDR2 sequences are MGHRA and YSYEKL. The CDR3 runs to 15 residues. CDR3 coding DNA: TGCGCCAGCAGCCAACCGACAGCCTTGAACACTGAAGCTTTCTTT. The encoded protein is CASSQPTALNTEAFF.

The chain combines TRBV2 with TRBJ1-2, with D unclear. V gave up 4 bases and J gave up 2 bases, with 14 bases separating them. The germline gives CDR1 SNHLY, CDR2 FYNNEI. CDR3 length: 15 residues. The CDR3 DNA reads as TGTGCCAGCAGTGGTCGGAGCGCCCGGAACTATGGCTACACCTTC. Protein: CASSGRSARNYGYTF.

This chain links TRBV27 with TRBJ1-6, with D hard to call. The V and J ends lost 4 bases and 8 bases respectively, with 27 bases between them. CDR1 is MNHEY, CDR2 SMNVEV, per germline (reference sequence). The length of the CDR3 is 19 residues. The CDR3 nucleotides read TGTGCCAGCAGTTCCGTCCCGAGAGTGGGAGGTTGGTTCGATTCACCCCTCCACTTT. This sequence encodes CASSSVPRVGGWFDSPLHF.

Notes on this clone: Germline and junction disagree at one end, which may indicate a read error. The V call is TRBV6-1, the J call TRBJ2-4; maybe TRBD2 (6 bases). The CDR3 extends over 13 amino acids. The germline V gene has CDR1 MNHNS and CDR2 SASEGT. CDR3 protein: CASSESASEGKRF. The CDR3 DNA follows: TGTGCCAGCAGCGAATCAGCGTCGGAGGGGAAACGCTTC.

This chain connects TRBV5-3 to TRBJ1-5, with TRBD1 matching 8 bases. TRBV5-3 is an ORF, with its function uncertain. With 1 base clipped from V and 0 bases from J, the junction kept 3 bases outside the gene matches. This CDR3 spans 16 amino acids. As DNA, the CDR3 is TGTGCCAGAAGCTTGACAGGGGGTGCTAGCAATCAGCCCCAGCATTTT. This gives the protein CARSLTGGASNQPQHF.

This chain connects TRBV7-9 to TRBJ2-5; TRBD1 agrees at 8 bases. The J call may be mistaken, given a closer DNA end match to TRBJ2-7. Germline CDR1 and CDR2: SEHNR and FQNEAQ (reference sequence). The CDR3 extends over 17 amino acids. The CDR3 bases are TGTGCCAGCACCTCCTCTGATGGGACAGGATCCCCCTACGAGCAGTACTTC. The encoded protein is CASTSSDGTGSPYEQYF.

The J gene is TRBJ1-4, the V gene TRBV7-9; 12 bases align to TRBD1. V trimming: 7 bases; J trimming: 3 bases; junction bases outside the gene matches: 6. The CDR3 sequence is 16 residues long. From germline, CDR1 is SEHNR and CDR2 FQNEAQ (reference sequence). CDR3 coding DNA: TGTGCCAGCACTTCGGGACAGGGGGCACCTAATGAAAAACTGTTTTTT. Its protein product is CASTSGQGAPNEKLFF.

The V and J genes are TRBV7-2 and TRBJ1-2; perhaps TRBD1 as D (5 bases). The CDR3 extends over 15 amino acids. Trimming removed 6 bases from V and 3 bases from J, with 17 bases in between. CDR1 and CDR2 from the germline V gene are SGHTA and FQGNSA. The CDR3 region is CASRIRGGGDYGYTF. The CDR3 nucleotides read TGTGCCAGCAGAATTAGGGGTGGAGGGGACTATGGCTACACCTTC.

This chain joins TRBV7-3 and TRBJ2-2; no firm D call. Germline V CDR1 and CDR2: SGHTA, FQGTGA. V was cut by 6 bases and J by 0 bases, with 8 bases left in between. The CDR3 is made up of 14 amino acids. The DNA of the CDR3 is TGTGCCAGCAGTACACGTGCGAACACCGGGGAGCTGTTTTTT. Protein product: CASSTRANTGELFF.

The chain joins TRBV5-1 to TRBJ2-4; 7 nucleotides align to TRBD1. J gave up 1 base and V 1 base, and 11 bases lay outside the gene matches. Germline V gene sequence: CDR1 SGHRS, CDR2 YFSETQ. This CDR3 region has 18 residues. In DNA form, the CDR3 reads TGCGCCAGCAGCTTGACAGGGGATTCGTCTCTGGCCAAAAACATTCAGTACTTC. Its protein product is CASSLTGDSSLAKNIQYF. The full variable domain, with the rest looked up from reference TRBV5-1 and TRBJ2-4, is KAGVTQTPRYLIKTRGQQVTLSCSPISGHRSVSWYQQTPGQGLQFLFEYFSETQRNKGNFPGRFSGRQFSNSRSEMNVSTLELGDSALYLCASSLTGDSSLAKNIQYFGAGTRLSVL.

This chain uses TRBV5-4 with TRBJ2-7; maybe TRBD1 (5 bases). V gave up 3 bases and J gave up 2 bases, with 24 bases separating them. The CDR3 loop spans 18 amino acids. Germline CDR1 and CDR2: SGHNT and YYREEE (reference sequence). CDR3 nucleotides: TGTGCCAGCAGCTCGCTGGGGTCAGAGCAGGGTAGAGCCTACGAGCAGTACTTC. Translation: CASSSLGSEQGRAYEQYF. The full variable domain, its missing parts supplied by reference TRBV5-4 and TRBJ2-7, is ETGVTQSPTHLIKTRGQQVTLRCSSQSGHNTVSWYQQALGQGPQFIFQYYREEENGRGNFPPRFSGLQFPNYSSELNVNALELDDSALYLCASSSLGSEQGRAYEQYFGPGTRLTVT.